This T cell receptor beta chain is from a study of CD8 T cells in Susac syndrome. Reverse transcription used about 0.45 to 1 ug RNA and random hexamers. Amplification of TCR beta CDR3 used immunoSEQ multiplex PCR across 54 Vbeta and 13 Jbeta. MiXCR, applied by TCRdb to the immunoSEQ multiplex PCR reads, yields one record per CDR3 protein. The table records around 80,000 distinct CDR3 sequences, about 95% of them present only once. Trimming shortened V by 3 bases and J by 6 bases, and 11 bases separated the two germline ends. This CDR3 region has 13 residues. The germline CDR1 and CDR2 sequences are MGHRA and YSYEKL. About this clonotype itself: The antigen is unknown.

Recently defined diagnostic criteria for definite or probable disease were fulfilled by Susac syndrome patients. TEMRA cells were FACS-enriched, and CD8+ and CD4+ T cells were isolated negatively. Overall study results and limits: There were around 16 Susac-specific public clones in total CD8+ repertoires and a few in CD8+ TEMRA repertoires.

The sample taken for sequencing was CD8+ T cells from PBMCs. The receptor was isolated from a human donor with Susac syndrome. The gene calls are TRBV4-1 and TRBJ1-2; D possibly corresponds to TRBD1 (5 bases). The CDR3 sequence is CASSQGRVDGYTF. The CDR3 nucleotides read TGCGCCAGCAGCCAGGGCAGGGTGGATGGCTACACCTTC.